Presented here are 5 T cell receptor beta chains from one specimen sequenced in a study of CD8 T cells in Susac syndrome. With random hexamers, about 0.45 to 1 ug RNA was reverse transcribed. TCRdb recomputed calls from the immunoSEQ multiplex PCR reads with MiXCR, one row per CDR3 protein. The data hold 100,000 or so distinct CDR3 sequences, with under 95% observed a single time. Material: CD8+ T cells from PBMCs. These receptors all stem from a human donor in good health.

Note on this clonotype: No DNA is shown, since the ends of the CDR3 on it are uncertain; the CDR3 is the one TCRdb lists. The V and J genes are TRBV6-2 or TRBV6-3 and TRBJ1-2. Germline V gives CDR1 MNHEY, CDR2 SVGEGT. The CDR3 adds up to 14 amino acids, both ends counted. CDR3 region: CASSTSSYRHGYTF.

This chain connects TRBV5-6 to TRBJ1-1, with a weak D call TRBD1 (6 bases). CDR3 size: 14 residues. Trimming took 9 bases from V and 3 from J, leaving 18 bases between them. Germline V gene data show CDR1 as SGHDT and CDR2 as YYEEEE. The CDR3 DNA reads TGTGCCACCCGTCCCCTGGACAGAGACACTGAAGCTTTCTTT. This gives the protein CATRPLDRDTEAFF.

The chain joins TRBV5-1 to TRBJ2-3; D remains unclear. This CDR3 contains 18 residues. CDR1 is SGHRS and CDR2 is YFSETQ in the germline V gene. V shed 0 bases and J shed 2 bases, with 19 bases lying between them. As DNA, the CDR3 is TGCGCCAGCAGCTTGGCCTCCGACGGTCCGGTATCCACAGATACGCAGTATTTT. It is translated as CASSLASDGPVSTDTQYF.

The chain couples TRBV20-1 to TRBJ1-2; D unclear. From germline, CDR1 is DFQATT and CDR2 SNEGSKA (reference sequence). This CDR3 contains 12 residues. The DNA of the CDR3 is TGCGGCTGCTTTGCGCCCTCCTATGGCTACACCTTC. Translation: CGCFAPSYGYTF.

This clonotype was detected only once. The V and J genes are TRBV29-1 and TRBJ2-5; 9 bases match TRBD2. The CDR3 has 15 amino acids. CDR1 and CDR2 (germline): SQVTM, ANQGSEA. Trimming took 5 bases from V and 1 from J; bases not matched to a gene: 8. CDR3 sequence: CSVFPGLASQETQYF. DNA for the CDR3: TGCAGCGTTTTCCCGGGACTAGCTTCCCAAGAGACCCAGTACTTC.